The 19 T cell receptor beta chains below were found in one sample sequenced in a study of high-grade serous ovarian cancer treatment subgroups. Tumor tissue was taken before any definitive surgery or chemotherapy was given. Sequenced by immunoSEQ multiplex PCR; TCRdb stores in-frame clones only, minus some. The sample lists about 7,600 clones, approximately 84% occurring once. The source material was tumor tissue. Receptor source: a human donor with high-grade serous ovarian cancer.

This chain connects TRBV6-1 to TRBJ1-2; unclear D gene. Germline lookup yields CDR1 MNHNS and CDR2 SASEGT. The V and J ends lost 7 bases and 1 base respectively, with 13 bases between them. This CDR3 contains 14 residues. This CDR3 reads CASIEPGNNYGYTF. In DNA form, the CDR3 reads TGTGCCAGCATCGAACCGGGTAATAACTATGGCTACACCTTC.

The chain uses TRBV7-9 and TRBJ2-1; 11 nucleotides align to TRBD2. V lost 5 bases and J lost 9; bases outside the gene matches: 9. This CDR3 spans 15 amino acids. Germline V CDR1 and CDR2: SEHNR, FQNEAQ (reference sequence). CDR3 sequence reads: CASSIIAGGPPEQFF. The CDR3 DNA follows: TGTGCCAGCAGCATAATAGCGGGAGGGCCCCCTGAGCAGTTCTTC.

This chain links TRBV5-1 with TRBJ2-2; D not certain. Germline CDR1 SGHRS, CDR2 YFSETQ. The CDR3 spans 13 residues. V shed 1 base and J shed 4 bases, with 5 bases lying between them. CDR3 sequence reads: CASSLMGTGELFF. The CDR3 nucleotides read TGCGCCAGCAGCTTGATGGGCACCGGGGAGCTGTTTTTT.

The chain uses TRBV9 and TRBJ1-4, with D tentatively TRBD1 (5 bases). There are 15 residues in the CDR3. CDR1 SGDLS and CDR2 YYNGEE come from the germline V gene. V was pared by 4 bases and J by 1 base, with 11 bases between. The CDR3 sequence: CASSPRAKTNEKLFF. The CDR3 DNA sequence: TGTGCCAGCAGCCCCAGGGCGAAAACTAATGAAAAACTGTTTTTT. The full variable domain, in which reference TRBV9 and TRBJ1-4 provide the parts outside the CDR3, is DSGVTQTPKHLITATGQRVTLRCSPRSGDLSVYWYQQSLDQGLQFLIQYYNGEERAKGNILERFSAQQFPDLHSELNLSSLELGDSALYFCASSPRAKTNEKLFFGSGTQLSVL.

Here the CDR3 DNA reads TGTGCCAGCAGCCGACAGGGGGTGGCGTGGTCACGGGATGAGCAGTTCTTC. This encodes CASSRQGVAWSRDEQFF. The chain recombines TRBV5-8 with TRBJ2-1; 9 bases are a match to TRBD1. The CDR3 loop spans 17 amino acids. The V gene end was trimmed by 4 bases and the J gene end by 8 bases; junction bases not matched to a gene: 16. CDR1 is SGHTS, CDR2 YDEGEE, per germline.

A word on this clone: One end of the junction does not line up with germline, which may come from a read error. The V call is TRBV7-3, the J call TRBJ1-2; the match to TRBD1 covers 7 bases. The CDR3 runs 15 residues. Germline V gene sequence: CDR1 SGHTA, CDR2 FQGTGA. CDR3 nucleotides: TGTGCCAGCAGCCTAACCGAGGACAGGAACTATGGCTACACCTTC. Translation gives CASSLTEDRNYGYTF.

V and J are TRBV25-1 and TRBJ2-2; D ambiguous. Germline V lookup: CDR1 MGHDK, CDR2 SYGVNS. CDR3 size: 14 residues. The V end was cut by 7 bases, the J end by 3 bases, with 12 bases between. The CDR3 loop is CASIGSGYTGELFF. CDR3 sequence (DNA): TGTGCCAGCATAGGAAGTGGGTACACCGGGGAGCTGTTTTTT.

This chain uses TRBV10-3 with TRBJ1-2; no definite D call. Trimming took 2 bases from V and 4 from J, leaving 5 bases between them. Germline loops: CDR1 ENHRY, CDR2 SYGVKD. The CDR3 extends over 12 amino acids. The CDR3: CAISELGYGYTF. In nucleotides, the CDR3 is TGTGCCATCAGTGAGCTGGGCTATGGCTACACCTTC.

This chain uses TRBV7-2 with TRBJ2-3; 7 nucleotides match TRBD2. Losses at the gene ends were 3 bases for V and 4 bases for J; bases not matched to a gene: 13. The CDR3 is 17 amino acids. Germline V gene sequence: CDR1 SGHTA, CDR2 FQGNSA. The CDR3 protein is CASSFYNGREFPDTQYF. The CDR3, as DNA: TGTGCCAGCAGCTTTTACAATGGGCGGGAGTTTCCAGATACGCAGTATTTT.

The rearrangement joins TRBV5-6 to TRBJ2-1, with no clear D. This CDR3 has 13 amino acids. Between the trimmed V and J ends, which lost 2 bases and 6 bases, there was a span of 9 bases. From germline, CDR1 is SGHDT and CDR2 YYEEEE. The CDR3 sequence is CASSFGQVNEQFF. Here the CDR3 DNA reads TGTGCCAGCAGCTTTGGGCAGGTCAATGAGCAGTTCTTC. Full variable domain (missing parts from reference TRBV5-6 and TRBJ2-1): DAGVTQSPTHLIKTRGQQVTLRCSPKSGHDTVSWYQQALGQGPQFIFQYYEEEERQRGNFPDRFSGHQFPNYSSELNVNALLLGDSALYLCASSFGQVNEQFFGPGTRLTVL.

This clone was detected only a few times. The V gene is TRBV28, the J gene TRBJ2-5, with 9 bases aligning to TRBD1. The ends lost 6 bases at V and 5 bases at J; junction bases unmatched: 7. CDR3 size: 14 residues. Germline values: CDR1 MDHEN, CDR2 SYDVKM. In DNA, the CDR3 is TGTGCCAGCAGCTCGGGACAGGGCCAGGAGACCCAGTACTTC. This encodes CASSSGQGQETQYF. Combining the CDR3 with reference TRBV28 and TRBJ2-5 gives the whole variable domain DVKVTQSSRYLVKRTGEKVFLECVQDMDHENMFWYRQDPGLGLRLIYFSYDVKMKEKGDIPEGYSVSREKKERFSLILESASTNQTSMYLCASSSGQGQETQYFGPGTRLLVL.

The J gene is TRBJ1-1, the V gene TRBV7-8; D is possibly TRBD1 (6 bases). Germline V CDR1 and CDR2: SGHVS, FQNEAQ. V lost 6 bases and J 2 bases, leaving 10 bases between the germline ends. The CDR3 totals 13 residues. The CDR3 reads CASSRTVNTEAFF. CDR3 in DNA: TGTGCCAGCAGTCGGACAGTTAACACTGAAGCTTTCTTT.

The chain joins TRBV4-1 to TRBJ2-7, with D perhaps matching TRBD1 or TRBD2 (5 bases each). The CDR3 is 14 residues long. V was clipped by 0 bases and J by 6 bases, with 12 bases between them. Looked up from germline, CDR1 is MGHRA and CDR2 is YSYEKL. CDR3: CASSQEGPRGEQYF. In nucleotides, the CDR3 is TGCGCCAGCAGCCAAGAAGGACCGAGGGGCGAGCAGTACTTC.

This chain connects TRBV30 to TRBJ1-1; D unclear. Germline loops: CDR1 GTSNPN, CDR2 SVGIG (reference sequence). V was cut by 2 bases and J by 2 bases, with 12 bases left in between. The CDR3 has 14 amino acids. The chain's CDR3 is CAWSPGIGNTEAFF. Here the CDR3 DNA reads TGTGCCTGGAGTCCTGGAATCGGTAACACTGAAGCTTTCTTT.

This chain uses TRBV7-2 with TRBJ2-1; TRBD2 aligns across 7 bases. Germline CDR1 is SGHTA and CDR2 is FQGNSA. CDR3 length: 15 residues. The V and J ends lost 5 bases and 10 bases, in that order; junction bases with no gene match: 14. CDR3 residues: CASSRMSGAPEEQFF. The CDR3 DNA is TGTGCCAGCAGCCGTATGAGCGGGGCCCCCGAGGAGCAGTTCTTC.

Here the CDR3 DNA reads TGTGCCAGCAGCTTGGGGGGGAGCTCCTACGAGCAGTACTTC. Translation gives CASSLGGSSYEQYF. The V gene is TRBV5-4, the J gene TRBJ2-7; D might be TRBD1 or TRBD2, each matching 5 bases. CDR3 length: 14 residues. Trimming shortened V by 0 bases and J by 0 bases, and 7 bases separated the two germline ends. CDR1 and CDR2 (germline): SGHNT, YYREEE (reference sequence).

V is TRBV11-2 and J is TRBJ2-7, with D unresolved. The CDR3 has 15 residues. Trimming stripped 0 bases from V and 2 bases from J, with 11 bases between. CDR1 and CDR2 (germline): SGHAT, FQNNGV. This CDR3 reads CASSLDARLTYEQYF. The CDR3 nucleotides read TGTGCCAGCAGCTTAGATGCCAGATTGACCTACGAGCAGTACTTC.

The J gene is TRBJ2-1, the V gene TRBV7-8, with 11 bases lining up with TRBD2. Germline assignment: CDR1 SGHVS and CDR2 FQNEAQ. V shed 4 bases, J shed 5 bases, and the junction held 4 bases outside the gene matches. This CDR3 is built from 15 residues. This CDR3 reads CASSYQGLADNEQFF. CDR3 DNA: TGTGCCAGCAGCTATCAGGGACTAGCGGACAATGAGCAGTTCTTC.

This sequence joins TRBV6-1 and TRBJ1-5; no reliable D call. Germline CDR1 and CDR2: MNHNS and SASEGT. V was trimmed by 7 bases and J by 2 bases, leaving 9 bases between them. This CDR3 is built from 13 residues. CDR3 coding DNA: TGTGCCAGCACTGTGACCGGCAATCAGCCCCAGCATTTT. Amino acids: CASTVTGNQPQHF.